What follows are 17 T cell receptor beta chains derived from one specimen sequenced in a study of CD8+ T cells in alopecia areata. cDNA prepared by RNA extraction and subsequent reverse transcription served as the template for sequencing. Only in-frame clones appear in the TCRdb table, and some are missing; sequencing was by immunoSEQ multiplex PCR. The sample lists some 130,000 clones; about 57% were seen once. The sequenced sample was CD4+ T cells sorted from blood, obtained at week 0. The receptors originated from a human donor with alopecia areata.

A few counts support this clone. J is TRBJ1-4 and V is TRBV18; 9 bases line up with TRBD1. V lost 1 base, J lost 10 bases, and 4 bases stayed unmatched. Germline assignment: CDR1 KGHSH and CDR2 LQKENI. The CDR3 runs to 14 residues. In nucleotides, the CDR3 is TGTGCCAGCTCACCACGAATGGGACAGGGAAAACTGTTTTTT. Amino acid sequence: CASSPRMGQGKLFF.

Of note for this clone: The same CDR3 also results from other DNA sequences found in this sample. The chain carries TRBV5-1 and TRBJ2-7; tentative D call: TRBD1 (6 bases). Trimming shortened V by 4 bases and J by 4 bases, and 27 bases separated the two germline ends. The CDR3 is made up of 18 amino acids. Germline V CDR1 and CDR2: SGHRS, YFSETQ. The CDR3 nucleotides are TGCGCCAGCAGCCCCCAGGGGCAGGCTACCCTGACGTTGTACGAGCAGTACTTC. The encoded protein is CASSPQGQATLTLYEQYF.

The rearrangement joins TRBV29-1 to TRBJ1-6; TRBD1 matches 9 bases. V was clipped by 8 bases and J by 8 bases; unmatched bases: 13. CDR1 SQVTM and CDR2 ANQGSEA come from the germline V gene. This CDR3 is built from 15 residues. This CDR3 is CSSTLSDRGYSPLHF. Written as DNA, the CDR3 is TGCAGCAGTACGTTGTCGGACAGGGGTTATTCACCCCTCCACTTT. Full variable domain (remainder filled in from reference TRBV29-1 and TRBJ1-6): SAVISQKPSRDICQRGTSLTIQCQVDSQVTMMFWYRQQPGQSLTLIATANQGSEATYESGFVIDKFPISRPNLTFSTLTVSNMSPEDSSIYLCSSTLSDRGYSPLHFGNGTRLTVT.

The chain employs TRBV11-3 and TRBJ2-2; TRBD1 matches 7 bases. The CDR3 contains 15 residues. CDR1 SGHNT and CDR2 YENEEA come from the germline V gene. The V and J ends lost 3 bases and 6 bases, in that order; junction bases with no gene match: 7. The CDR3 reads CASSLSGGASGELFF. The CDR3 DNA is TGTGCCAGCAGCTTGTCAGGGGGAGCCTCCGGGGAGCTGTTTTTT.

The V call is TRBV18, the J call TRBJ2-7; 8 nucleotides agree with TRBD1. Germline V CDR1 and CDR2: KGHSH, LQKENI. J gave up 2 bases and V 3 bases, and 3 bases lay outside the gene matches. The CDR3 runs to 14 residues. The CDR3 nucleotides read TGTGCCAGCTCACCGACAGGGGTTGCCTACGAGCAGTACTTC. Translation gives CASSPTGVAYEQYF.

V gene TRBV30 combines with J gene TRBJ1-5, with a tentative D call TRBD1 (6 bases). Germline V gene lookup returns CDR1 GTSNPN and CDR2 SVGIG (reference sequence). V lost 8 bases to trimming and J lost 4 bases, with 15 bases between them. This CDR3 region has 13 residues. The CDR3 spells CAVNRDRNQPQHF. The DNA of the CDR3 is TGTGCCGTCAACAGGGATAGGAATCAGCCCCAGCATTTT.

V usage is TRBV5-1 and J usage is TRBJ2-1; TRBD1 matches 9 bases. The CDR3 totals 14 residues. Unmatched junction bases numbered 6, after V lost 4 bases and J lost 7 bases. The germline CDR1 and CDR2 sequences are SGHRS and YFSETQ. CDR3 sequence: CASSPRTGENEQFF. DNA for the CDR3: TGCGCCAGCAGCCCTCGGACAGGGGAAAATGAGCAGTTCTTC.

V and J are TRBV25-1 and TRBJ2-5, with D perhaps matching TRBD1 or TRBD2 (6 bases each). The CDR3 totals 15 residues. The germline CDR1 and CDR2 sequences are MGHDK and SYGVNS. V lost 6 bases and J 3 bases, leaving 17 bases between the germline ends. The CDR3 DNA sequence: TGTGCCAGCAGAGGCGTCTGGGGGGCTAAAGAGACCCAGTACTTC. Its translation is CASRGVWGAKETQYF.

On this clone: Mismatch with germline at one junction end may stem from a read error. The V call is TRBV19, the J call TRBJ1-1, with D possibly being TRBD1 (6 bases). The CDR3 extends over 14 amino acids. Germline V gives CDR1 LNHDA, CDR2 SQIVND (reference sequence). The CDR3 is CASSIDQGWTEAFF. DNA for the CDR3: TGTGCCAGTAGTATAGACCAGGGGTGGACTGAAGCCTTCTTT.

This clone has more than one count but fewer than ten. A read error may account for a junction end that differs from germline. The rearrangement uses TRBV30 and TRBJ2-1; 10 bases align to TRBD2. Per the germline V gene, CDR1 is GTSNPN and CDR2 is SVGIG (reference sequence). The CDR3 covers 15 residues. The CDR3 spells CARSNLAGDGNEQFF. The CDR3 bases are TGTGCCCGGAGTAATCTAGCGGGAGATGGCAATGAGCAGTTCTTC.

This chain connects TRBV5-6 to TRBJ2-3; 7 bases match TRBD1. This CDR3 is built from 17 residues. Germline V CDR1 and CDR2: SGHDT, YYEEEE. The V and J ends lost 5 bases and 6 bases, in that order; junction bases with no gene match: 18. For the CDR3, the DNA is TGTGCCAGCAGTTTATTAGGGGGCGCAGTCGAAGAGGATACGCAGTATTTT. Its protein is CASSLLGGAVEEDTQYF.

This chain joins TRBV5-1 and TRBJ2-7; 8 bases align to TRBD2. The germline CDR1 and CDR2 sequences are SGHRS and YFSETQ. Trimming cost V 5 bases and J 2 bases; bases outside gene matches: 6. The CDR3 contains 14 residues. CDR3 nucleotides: TGCGCCAGCAGTCAGGGACTAGGGGCCTACGAGCAGTACTTC. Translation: CASSQGLGAYEQYF.

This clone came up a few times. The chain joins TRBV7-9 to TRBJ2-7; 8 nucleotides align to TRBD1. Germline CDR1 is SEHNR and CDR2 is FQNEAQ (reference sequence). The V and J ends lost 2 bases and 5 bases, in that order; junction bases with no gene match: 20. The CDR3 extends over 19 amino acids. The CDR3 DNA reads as TGTGCCAGCAGCTTACCCTACCGCCAGGGGGCGGGTAGGAGCGACGAGCAGTACTTC. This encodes CASSLPYRQGAGRSDEQYF.

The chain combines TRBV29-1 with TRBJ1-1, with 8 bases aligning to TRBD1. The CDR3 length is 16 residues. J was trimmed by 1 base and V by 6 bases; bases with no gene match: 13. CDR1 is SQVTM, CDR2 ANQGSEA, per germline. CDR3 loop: CSVALRGQGENTEAFF. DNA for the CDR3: TGCAGCGTAGCACTCAGGGGGCAAGGAGAGAACACTGAAGCTTTCTTT.

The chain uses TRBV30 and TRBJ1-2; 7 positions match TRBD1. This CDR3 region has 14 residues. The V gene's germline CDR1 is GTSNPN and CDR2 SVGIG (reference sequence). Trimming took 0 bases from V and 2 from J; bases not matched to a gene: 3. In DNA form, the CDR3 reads TGTGCCTGGAGTGTAAACAGGGGAAACTATGGCTACACCTTC. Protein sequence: CAWSVNRGNYGYTF.

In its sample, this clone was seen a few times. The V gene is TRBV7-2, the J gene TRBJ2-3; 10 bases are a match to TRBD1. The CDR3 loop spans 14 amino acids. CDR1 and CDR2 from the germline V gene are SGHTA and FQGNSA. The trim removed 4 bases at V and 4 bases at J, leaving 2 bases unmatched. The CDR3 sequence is CASSSGTGADTQYF. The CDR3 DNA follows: TGTGCCAGCAGCTCCGGGACAGGGGCAGATACGCAGTATTTT. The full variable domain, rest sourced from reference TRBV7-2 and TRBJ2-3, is GAGVSQSPSNKVTEKGKDVELRCDPISGHTALYWYRQSLGQGLEFLIYFQGNSAPDKSGLPSDRFSAERTGGSVSTLTIQRTQQEDSAVYLCASSSGTGADTQYFGPGTRLTVL.

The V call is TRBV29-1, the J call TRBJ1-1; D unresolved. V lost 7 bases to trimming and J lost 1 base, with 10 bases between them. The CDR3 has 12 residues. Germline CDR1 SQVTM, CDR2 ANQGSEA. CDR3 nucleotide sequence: TGCAGCGGGGGAGGAGGGAACACTGAAGCTTTCTTT. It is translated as CSGGGGNTEAFF.